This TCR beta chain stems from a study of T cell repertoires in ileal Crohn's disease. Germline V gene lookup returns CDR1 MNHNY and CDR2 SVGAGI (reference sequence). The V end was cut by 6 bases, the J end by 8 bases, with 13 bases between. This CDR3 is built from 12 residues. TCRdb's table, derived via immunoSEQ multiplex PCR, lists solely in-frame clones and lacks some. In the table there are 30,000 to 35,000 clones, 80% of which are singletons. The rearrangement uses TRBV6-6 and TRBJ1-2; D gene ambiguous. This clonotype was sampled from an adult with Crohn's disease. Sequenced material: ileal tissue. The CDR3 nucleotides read TGTGCCAGCAGCCACGGGGTGAGAGGCTACACCTTC. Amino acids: CASSHGVRGYTF.